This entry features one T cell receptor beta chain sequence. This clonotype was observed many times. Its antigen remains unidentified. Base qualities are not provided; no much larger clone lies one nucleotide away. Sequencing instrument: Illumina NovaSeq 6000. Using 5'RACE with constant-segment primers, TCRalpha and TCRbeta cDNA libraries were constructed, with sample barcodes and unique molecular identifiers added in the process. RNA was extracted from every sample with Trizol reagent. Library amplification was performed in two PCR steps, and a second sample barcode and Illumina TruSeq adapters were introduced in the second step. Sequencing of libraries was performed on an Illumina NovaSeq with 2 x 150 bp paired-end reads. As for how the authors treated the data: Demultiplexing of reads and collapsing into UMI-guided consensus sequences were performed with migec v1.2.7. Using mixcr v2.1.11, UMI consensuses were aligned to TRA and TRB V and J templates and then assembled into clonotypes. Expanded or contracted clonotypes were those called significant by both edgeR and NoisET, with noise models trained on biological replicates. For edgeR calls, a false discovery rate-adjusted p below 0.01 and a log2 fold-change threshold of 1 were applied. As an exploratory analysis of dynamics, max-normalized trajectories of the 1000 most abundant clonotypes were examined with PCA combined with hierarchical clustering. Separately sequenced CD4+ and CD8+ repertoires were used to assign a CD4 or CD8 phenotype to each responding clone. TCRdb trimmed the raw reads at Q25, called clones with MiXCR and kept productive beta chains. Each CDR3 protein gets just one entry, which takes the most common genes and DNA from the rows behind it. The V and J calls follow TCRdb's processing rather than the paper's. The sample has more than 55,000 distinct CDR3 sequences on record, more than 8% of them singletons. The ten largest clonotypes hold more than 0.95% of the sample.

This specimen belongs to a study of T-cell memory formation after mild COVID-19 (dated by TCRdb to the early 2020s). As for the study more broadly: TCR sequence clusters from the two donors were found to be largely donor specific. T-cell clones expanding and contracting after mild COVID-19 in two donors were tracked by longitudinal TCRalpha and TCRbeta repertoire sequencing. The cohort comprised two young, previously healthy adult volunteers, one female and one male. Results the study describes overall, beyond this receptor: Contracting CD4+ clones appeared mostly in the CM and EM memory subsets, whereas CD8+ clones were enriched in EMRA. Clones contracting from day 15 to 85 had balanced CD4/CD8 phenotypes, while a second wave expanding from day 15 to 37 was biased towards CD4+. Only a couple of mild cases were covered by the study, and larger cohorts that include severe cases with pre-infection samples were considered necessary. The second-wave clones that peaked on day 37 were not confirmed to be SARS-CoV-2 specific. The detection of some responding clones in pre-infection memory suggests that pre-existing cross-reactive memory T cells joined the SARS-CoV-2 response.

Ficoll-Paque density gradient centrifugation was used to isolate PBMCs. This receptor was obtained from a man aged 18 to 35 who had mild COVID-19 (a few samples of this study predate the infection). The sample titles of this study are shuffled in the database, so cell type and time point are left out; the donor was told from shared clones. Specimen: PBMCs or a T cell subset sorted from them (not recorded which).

The DNA sequence is TGTGCCACCAGCAGAACTAACTGGGACGGGGAGCTGTTTTTT. This yields the protein CATSRTNWDGELFF. The chain joins TRBV15 to TRBJ2-2, with no confident D gene call. Trimming removed 2 bases from V and 7 bases from J, leaving 11 bases between the germline ends. The germline V gene (reference sequence) supplies CDR1 LNHNV and CDR2 YYDKDF. From cysteine to phenylalanine, the CDR3 is 14 amino acids long. Only CDR3 DNA remains: 42 bases, in frame from the first base.